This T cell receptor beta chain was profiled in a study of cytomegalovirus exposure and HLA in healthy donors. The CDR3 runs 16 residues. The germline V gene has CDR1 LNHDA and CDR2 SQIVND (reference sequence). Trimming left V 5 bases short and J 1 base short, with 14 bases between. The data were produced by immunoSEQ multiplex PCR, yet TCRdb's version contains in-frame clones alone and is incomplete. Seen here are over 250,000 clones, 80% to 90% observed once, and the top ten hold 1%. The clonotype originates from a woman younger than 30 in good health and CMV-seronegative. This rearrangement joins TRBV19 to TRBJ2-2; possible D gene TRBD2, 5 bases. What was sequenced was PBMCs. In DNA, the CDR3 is TGTGCCAGTAGTTGGAGGTTGTACCAGAACACCGGGGAGCTGTTTTTT. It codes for CASSWRLYQNTGELFF.